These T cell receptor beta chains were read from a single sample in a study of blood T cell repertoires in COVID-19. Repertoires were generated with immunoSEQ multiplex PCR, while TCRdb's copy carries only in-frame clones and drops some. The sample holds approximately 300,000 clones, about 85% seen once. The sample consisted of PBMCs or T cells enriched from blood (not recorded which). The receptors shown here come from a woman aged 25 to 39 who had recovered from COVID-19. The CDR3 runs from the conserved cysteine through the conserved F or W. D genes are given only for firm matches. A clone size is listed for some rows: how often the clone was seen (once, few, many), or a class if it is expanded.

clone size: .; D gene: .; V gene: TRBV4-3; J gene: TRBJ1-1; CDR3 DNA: TGCGCCAGCAGCCAAGAACCCCGGACTGAAGCTTTCTTT; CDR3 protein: CASSQEPRTEAFF
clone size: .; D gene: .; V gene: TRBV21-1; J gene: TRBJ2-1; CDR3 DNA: TGTGCCAGCAGCTTAGGAATTTTCCGGGACAGGCCCTACAATGAGCAGTTCTTC; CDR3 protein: CASSLGIFRDRPYNEQFF
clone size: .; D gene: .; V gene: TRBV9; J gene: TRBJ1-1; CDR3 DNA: TGTGCCAGCAGCGTAGTTGAGGGGGGGCACACTGAAGCTTTCTTT; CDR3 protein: CASSVVEGGHTEAFF
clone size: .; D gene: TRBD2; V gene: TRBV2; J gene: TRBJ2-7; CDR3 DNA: TGTGCCAGCAGTGCCCTAGCGGGGGCCTTCACGGCCTACGAGCAGTACTTC; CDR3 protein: CASSALAGAFTAYEQYF
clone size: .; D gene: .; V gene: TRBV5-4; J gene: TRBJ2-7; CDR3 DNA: TGTGCCAGCAGCGCGGAGGGGCTCGGCGAGCAGTACTTC; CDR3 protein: CASSAEGLGEQYF
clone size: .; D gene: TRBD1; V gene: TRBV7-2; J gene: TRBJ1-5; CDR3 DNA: TGTGCCAGCAGCCCACGGACAGGGGCGGATTGGGGCAATCAGCCCCAGCATTTT; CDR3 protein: CASSPRTGADWGNQPQHF
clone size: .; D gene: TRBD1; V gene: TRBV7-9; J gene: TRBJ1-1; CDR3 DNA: TGTGCCAGCAGCGGCAGGGACAGGGTGGCAAGTGAAGCTTTCTTT; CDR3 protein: CASSGRDRVASEAFF
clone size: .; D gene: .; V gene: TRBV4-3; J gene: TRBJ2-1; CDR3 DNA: TGCGCCAGCAGCCAAGCCAGGGCAGGGTACAATGAGCAGTTCTTC; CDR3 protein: CASSQARAGYNEQFF
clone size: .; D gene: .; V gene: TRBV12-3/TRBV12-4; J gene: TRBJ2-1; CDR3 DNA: TGTGCCAGCAGCTCGACTGACTACAATGAGCAGTTCTTC; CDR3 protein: CASSSTDYNEQFF
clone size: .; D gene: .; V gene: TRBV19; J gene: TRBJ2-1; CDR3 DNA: TGTGCCAGTAGGGCTAGCGACTCCTACAATGAGCAGTTCTTC; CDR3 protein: CASRASDSYNEQFF
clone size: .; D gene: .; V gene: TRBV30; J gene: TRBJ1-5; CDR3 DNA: TGTGCCTGGAGTGGGGGCTTTGGCACGATAGTATTT; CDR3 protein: CAWSGGFGTIVF
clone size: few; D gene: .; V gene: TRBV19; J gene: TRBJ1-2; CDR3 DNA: TGTGCCAGTAGTTTCGGCGGATCTCCTAACTATGGCTACACCTTC; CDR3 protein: CASSFGGSPNYGYTF
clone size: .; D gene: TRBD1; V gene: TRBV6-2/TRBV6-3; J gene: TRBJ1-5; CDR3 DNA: TGTGCCAGCAGTCTACGGGGACAGGGTAAGAGCAATCAGCCCCAGCATTTT; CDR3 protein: CASSLRGQGKSNQPQHF
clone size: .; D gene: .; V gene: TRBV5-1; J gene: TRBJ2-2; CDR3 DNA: TGCGCCAGCAGCGTTCTGAACACCGGGGAGCTGTTTTTT; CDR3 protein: CASSVLNTGELFF
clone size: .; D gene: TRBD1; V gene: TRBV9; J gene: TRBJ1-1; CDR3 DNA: TGTGCCAGCAGCCCCCAGCGACAGGGTTACACTGAAGCTTTCTTT; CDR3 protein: CASSPQRQGYTEAFF
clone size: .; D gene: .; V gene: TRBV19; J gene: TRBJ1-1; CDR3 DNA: TGTGCCAGTAGGGGCCGGGATCCGGACTACACTGAAGCTTTCTTT; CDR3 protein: CASRGRDPDYTEAFF
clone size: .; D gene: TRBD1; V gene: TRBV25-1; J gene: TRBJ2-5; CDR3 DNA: TGTGCCAGCAGTAACTACAGGGGGAGGGAGACCCAGTACTTC; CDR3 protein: CASSNYRGRETQYF
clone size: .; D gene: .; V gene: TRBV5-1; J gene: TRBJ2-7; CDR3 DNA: TGCGCCAGCAGCTTGGAACATATCTACGAGCAGTACTTC; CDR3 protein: CASSLEHIYEQYF
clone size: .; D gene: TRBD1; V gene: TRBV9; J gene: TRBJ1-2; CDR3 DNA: TGTGCCAGCAGCGGTGACAGGGGGAAGCATGGCTACACCTTC; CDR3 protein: CASSGDRGKHGYTF
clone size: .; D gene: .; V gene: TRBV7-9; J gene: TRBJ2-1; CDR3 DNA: TGTGCCAGCAGGAAAGAGGCTGGCCAAAACAATGAGCAGTTCTTC; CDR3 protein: CASRKEAGQNNEQFF
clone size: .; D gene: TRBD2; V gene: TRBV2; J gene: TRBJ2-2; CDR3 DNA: TGTGCCAGCAGAAGTTTTACCGGGACTAGCGGGGGGTCGAACACCGGGGAGCTGTTTTTT; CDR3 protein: CASRSFTGTSGGSNTGELFF
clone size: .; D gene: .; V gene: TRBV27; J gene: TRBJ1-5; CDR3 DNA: TGTGCCAGCAGTTTATCAGGAGTTAGTAGCCAGCCCCAGCATTTT; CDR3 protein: CASSLSGVSSQPQHF
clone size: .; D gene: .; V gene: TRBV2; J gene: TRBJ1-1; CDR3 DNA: TGTGCCAGCAGTGGGGGTCGGAGGGTTAGCACTGAAGCTTTCTTT; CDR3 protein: CASSGGRRVSTEAFF
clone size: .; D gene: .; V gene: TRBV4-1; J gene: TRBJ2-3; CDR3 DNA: TGCGCCAGCAGCCAGGGACACAATGGCTGGGGAGATACGCAGTATTTT; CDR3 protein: CASSQGHNGWGDTQYF
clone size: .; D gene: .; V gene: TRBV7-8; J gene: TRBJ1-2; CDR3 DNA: TGTGCCAGCAGGCCATGGGGAGCCAACTATGGCTACACCTTC; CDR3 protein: CASRPWGANYGYTF
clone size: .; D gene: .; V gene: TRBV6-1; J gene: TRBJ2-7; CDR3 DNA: TGTGCCAGCAGTGACAGGTACGAGCAGTACTTC; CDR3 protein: CASSDRYEQYF
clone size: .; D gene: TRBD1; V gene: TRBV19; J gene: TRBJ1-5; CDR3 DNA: TGTGCCAGTAGCCCGGACAGGGTGGGGCATCAGCCCCAGCATTTT; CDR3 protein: CASSPDRVGHQPQHF
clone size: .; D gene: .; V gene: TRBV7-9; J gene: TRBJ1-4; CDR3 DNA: TGTGCCAGCAGCTTTCCCGGTTTTCCTGAAAAACTGTTTTTT; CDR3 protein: CASSFPGFPEKLFF
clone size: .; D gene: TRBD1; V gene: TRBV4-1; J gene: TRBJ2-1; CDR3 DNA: TGCGCCAGCAGCCAAGCACGGGACAGGGGAGTAAATGAGCAGTTCTTC; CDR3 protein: CASSQARDRGVNEQFF
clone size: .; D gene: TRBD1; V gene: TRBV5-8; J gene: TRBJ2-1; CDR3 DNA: TGTGCCAGCAGCTTGGGACAGGGGCGTCTCAATGAGCAGTTCTTC; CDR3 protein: CASSLGQGRLNEQFF
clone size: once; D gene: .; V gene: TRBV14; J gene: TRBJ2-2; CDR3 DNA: TGTGCCAGCAGCCGGGACATAATCACCGGGGAGCTGTTTTTT; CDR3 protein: CASSRDIITGELFF
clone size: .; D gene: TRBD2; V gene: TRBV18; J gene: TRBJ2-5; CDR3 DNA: TGTGCCAGCTCACCACGTTCGGGGGGGGCAGAGACCCAGTACTTC; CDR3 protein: CASSPRSGGAETQYF
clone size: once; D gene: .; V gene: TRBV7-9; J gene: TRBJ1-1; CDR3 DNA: TGTGCCAGCAGCTTACCCGCGGTGAACACTGAAGCTTTCTTT; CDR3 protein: CASSLPAVNTEAFF
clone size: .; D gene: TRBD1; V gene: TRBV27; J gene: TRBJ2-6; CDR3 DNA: TGTGCCAGCAGTGTGACAGGGGGCTCTGGGGCCAACGTCCTGACTTTC; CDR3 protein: CASSVTGGSGANVLTF
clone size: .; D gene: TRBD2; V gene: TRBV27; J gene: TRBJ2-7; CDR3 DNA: TGTGCCAGCAGCAAAAAGCGGGGGACCGACTACGAGCAGTACTTC; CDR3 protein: CASSKKRGTDYEQYF
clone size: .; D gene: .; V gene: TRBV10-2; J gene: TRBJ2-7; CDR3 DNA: TGCGCCAGCTCCTCCGGGGGCTCCTACGAGCAGTACTTC; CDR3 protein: CASSSGGSYEQYF
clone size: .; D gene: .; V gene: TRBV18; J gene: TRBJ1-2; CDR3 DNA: TGTGCCAGCTCTCCACGGAACTCCAGGGGACCCAGCGATGGCTACACCTTC; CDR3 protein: CASSPRNSRGPSDGYTF
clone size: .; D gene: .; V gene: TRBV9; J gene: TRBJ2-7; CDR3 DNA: TGTGCCAGCAGCCCTACAGTCTCCCCATCCTACGAGCAGTACTTC; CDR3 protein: CASSPTVSPSYEQYF
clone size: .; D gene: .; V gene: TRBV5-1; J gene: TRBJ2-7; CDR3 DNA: TGCGCCAGCAGCACCGGGTCTTTCTACGAGCAGTACTTC; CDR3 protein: CASSTGSFYEQYF
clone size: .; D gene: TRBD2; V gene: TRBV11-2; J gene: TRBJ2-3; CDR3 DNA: TGTGCCAGCAGCTTAATCTCGCTAGCGGGTCCCCGCACAGATACGCAGTATTTT; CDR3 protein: CASSLISLAGPRTDTQYF
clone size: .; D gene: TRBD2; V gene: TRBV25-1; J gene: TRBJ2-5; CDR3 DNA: TGTGCCAGCAGGCAGATGGGGGCGGGAGGGACCCAGTACTTC; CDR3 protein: CASRQMGAGGTQYF